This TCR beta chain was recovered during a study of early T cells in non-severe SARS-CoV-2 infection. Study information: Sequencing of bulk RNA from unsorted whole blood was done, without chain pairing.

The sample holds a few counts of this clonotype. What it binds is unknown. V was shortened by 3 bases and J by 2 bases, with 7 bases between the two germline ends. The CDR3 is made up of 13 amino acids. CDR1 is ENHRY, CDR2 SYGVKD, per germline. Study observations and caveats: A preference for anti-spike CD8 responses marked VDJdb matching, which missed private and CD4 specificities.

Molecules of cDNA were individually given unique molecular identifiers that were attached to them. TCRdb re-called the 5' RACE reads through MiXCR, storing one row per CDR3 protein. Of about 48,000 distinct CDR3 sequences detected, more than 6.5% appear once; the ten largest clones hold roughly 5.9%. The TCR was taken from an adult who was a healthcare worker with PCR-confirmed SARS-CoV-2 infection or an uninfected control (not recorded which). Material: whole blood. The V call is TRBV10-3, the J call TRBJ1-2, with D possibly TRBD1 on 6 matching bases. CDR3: CAISEDRNYGYTF. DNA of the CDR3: TGTGCCATCAGTGAAGACAGGAACTATGGCTACACCTTC.